The clone carrying this T cell receptor (beta chain) came up once. What it binds is unknown. Stability of Graves' hyperthyroidism was defined as absent ophthalmopathy progression within 18 months. The diagnoses drew upon clinical symptoms, serum thyroxine and TRAb, thyroid ultrasound and orbital computed tomography. V lost 0 bases, J lost 6 bases, and 9 bases lay in between. The V gene's germline CDR1 is DFQATT and CDR2 SNEGSKA (reference sequence). The CDR3 runs to 12 residues. The sample comes from a study of T cells in Graves' hyperthyroidism and ophthalmopathy. RNA transcripts served as the template for amplifying TCR beta CDR3 regions. Initially, a first-round RT-PCR of the TCR CDR3 employed the HTBI primer set. TCRdb recomputed calls from the multiplex PCR reads with MiXCR, one row per CDR3 protein. The sample has just over 550,000 distinct CDR3 sequences, 40% to 55% seen once. Broader study findings: In the blood, most expanded thyroid clonotypes above 0.001 appeared as well. The model's output predicted ophthalmopathy at a median of 6.5 months prior to onset.

The V call is TRBV20-1, the J call TRBJ2-7; D gene unclear. The clonotype was recovered from a woman aged 18-30 years with Graves' hyperthyroidism. Sequencing input: peripheral blood or thyroid tissue (not recorded which). CDR3 in amino acids: CSARESAFEQYF. The CDR3 DNA follows: TGCAGTGCTAGAGAATCGGCCTTCGAGCAGTACTTC.